This T cell receptor beta chain was found in a study of cytomegalovirus exposure and HLA in healthy donors. Study-wide background: Among approximately 390 genotyped donors, more than 65% fell in the Caucasian-associated ancestry cluster.

Findings and limits, study-wide: Across HLA loci, a later analysis found differing TCR association rates, with DRB1 most and HLA-C fewest. Within an earlier analysis, most TCR beta V segments proved productive either about 87% or about 30% of the time.

With respect to this clone: What it binds is not known.

This PCR relied on a set of 60 Vbeta primers and 13 Jbeta primers. Measured with immunoSEQ multiplex PCR; TCRdb has only the in-frame clones, and not every one. The table counts 100,000 to 150,000 clones; less than 2% lies in the top ten. The specimen sequenced was PBMCs. The origin of this receptor is a woman between 35 and 50 years old in good health and CMV-seronegative.

The DNA of the CDR3 is TGTGCCGTGACGACAGGGGATTCCGGGGAGCTGTTTTTT. Amino acid sequence: CAVTTGDSGELFF. V usage is TRBV10-3 and J usage is TRBJ2-2; 8 bases are shared with TRBD1. The junction had 8 bases not matched to a gene; V was cut back by 11 bases and J by 6 bases. The CDR3 contains 13 residues. Germline CDR1 is ENHRY and CDR2 is SYGVKD.